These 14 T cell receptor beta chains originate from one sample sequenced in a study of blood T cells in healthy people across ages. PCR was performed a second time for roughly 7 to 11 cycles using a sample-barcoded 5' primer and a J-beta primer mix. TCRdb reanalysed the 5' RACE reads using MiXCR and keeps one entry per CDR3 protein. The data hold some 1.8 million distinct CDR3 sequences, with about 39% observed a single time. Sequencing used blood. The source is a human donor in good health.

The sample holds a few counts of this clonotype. This CDR3 is CASTGGGNTEAFF. Written as DNA, the CDR3 is TGTGCCTCCACAGGGGGTGGTAACACTGAAGCTTTCTTT. The chain joins TRBV10-3 to TRBJ1-1; 8 bases match TRBD1. Losses at the gene ends were 11 bases for V and 2 bases for J; bases not matched to a gene: 7. This CDR3 has 13 residues. The germline gives CDR1 ENHRY, CDR2 SYGVKD.

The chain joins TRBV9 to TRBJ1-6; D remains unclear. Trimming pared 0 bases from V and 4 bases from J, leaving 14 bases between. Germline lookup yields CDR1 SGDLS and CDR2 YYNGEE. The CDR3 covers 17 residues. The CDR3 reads CASSVGGSRQYNSPLHF. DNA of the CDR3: TGTGCCAGCAGCGTAGGCGGCAGCAGACAATATAATTCACCCCTCCACTTT.

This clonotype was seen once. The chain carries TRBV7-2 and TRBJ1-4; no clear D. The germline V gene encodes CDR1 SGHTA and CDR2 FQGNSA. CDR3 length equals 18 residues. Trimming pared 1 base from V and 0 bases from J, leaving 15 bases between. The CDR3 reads CASSLVRASVATNEKLFF. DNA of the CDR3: TGTGCCAGCAGCTTAGTGAGAGCGTCAGTAGCAACTAATGAAAAACTGTTTTTT.

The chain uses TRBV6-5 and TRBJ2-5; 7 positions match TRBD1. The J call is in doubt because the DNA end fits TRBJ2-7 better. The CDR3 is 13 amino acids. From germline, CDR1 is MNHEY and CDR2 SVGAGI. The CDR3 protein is CASNPTGTDEQYF. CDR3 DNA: TGTGCCAGCAACCCGACAGGGACGGACGAGCAGTACTTC.

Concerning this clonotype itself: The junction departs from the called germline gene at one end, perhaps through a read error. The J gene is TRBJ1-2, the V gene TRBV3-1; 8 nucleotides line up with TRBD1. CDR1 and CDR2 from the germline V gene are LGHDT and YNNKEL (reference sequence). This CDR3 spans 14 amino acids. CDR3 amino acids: CASGQDGQGYGYTF. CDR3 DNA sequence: TGTGCCAGCGGCCAAGATGGACAGGGCTATGGCTACACCTTC.

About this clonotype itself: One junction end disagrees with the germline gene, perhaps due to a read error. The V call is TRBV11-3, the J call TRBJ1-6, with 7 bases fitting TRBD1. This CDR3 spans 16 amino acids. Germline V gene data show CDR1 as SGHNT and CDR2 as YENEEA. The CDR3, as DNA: TGTGCCAGCAGCCTTCAGGGGGTCTCCTATAATTCACCCCACCACTTT. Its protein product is CASSLQGVSYNSPHHF.

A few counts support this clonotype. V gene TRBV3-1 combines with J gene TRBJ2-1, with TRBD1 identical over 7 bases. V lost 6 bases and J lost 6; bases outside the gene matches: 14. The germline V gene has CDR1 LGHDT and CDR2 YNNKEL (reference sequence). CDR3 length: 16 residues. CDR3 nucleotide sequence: TGTGCCAGCAGTCCTACCCAGACGACAGGGAGCAATGAGCAGTTCTTC. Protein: CASSPTQTTGSNEQFF.

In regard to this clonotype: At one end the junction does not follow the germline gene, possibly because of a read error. CDR3 loop: CASSLGSVWQPQGTQYF. The CDR3, as DNA: TGTGCCAGCAGCTTAGGAAGCGTTTGGCAGCCTCAAGGGACCCAGTACTTC. The rearrangement joins TRBV7-2 to TRBJ2-5; D gene ambiguous. Germline V gene data show CDR1 as SGHTA and CDR2 as FQGNSA. This CDR3 is built from 17 residues.

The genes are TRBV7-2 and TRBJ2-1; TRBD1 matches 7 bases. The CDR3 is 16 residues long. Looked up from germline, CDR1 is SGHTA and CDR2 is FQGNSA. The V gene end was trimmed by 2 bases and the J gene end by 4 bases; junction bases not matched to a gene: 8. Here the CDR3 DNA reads TGTGCCAGCAGCTTAAAGACCGGGACAGTATACAATGAGCAGTTCTTC. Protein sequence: CASSLKTGTVYNEQFF.

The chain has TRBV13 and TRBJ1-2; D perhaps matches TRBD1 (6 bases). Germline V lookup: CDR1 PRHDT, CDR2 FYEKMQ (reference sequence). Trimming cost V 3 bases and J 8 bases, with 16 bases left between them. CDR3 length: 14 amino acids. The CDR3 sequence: CASSFGGHAKGYTF. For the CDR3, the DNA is TGTGCCAGCAGCTTCGGGGGGCATGCGAAGGGCTACACCTTC. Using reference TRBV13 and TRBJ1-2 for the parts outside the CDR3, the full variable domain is AAGVIQSPRHLIKEKRETATLKCYPIPRHDTVYWYQQGPGQDPQFLISFYEKMQSDKGSIPDRFSAQQFSDYHSELNMSSLELGDSALYFCASSFGGHAKGYTFGSGTRLTVV.

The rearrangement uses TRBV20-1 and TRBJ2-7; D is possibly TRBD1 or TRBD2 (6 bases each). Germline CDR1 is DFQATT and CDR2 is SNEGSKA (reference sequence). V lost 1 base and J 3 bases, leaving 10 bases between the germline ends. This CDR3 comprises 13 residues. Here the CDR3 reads CSARAGGHYEQYF. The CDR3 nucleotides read TGCAGTGCTAGAGCTGGGGGGCACTACGAGCAGTACTTC.

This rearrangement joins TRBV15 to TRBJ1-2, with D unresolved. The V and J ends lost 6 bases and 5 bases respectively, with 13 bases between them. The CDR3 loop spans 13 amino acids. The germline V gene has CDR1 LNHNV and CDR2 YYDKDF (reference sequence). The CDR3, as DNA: TGTGCCACCAGACAGTTTTCCGCGTATGGCTACACCTTC. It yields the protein CATRQFSAYGYTF.

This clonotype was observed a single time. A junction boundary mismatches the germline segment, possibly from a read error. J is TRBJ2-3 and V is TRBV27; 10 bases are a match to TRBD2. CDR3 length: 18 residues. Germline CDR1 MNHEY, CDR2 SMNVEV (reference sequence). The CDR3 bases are TGTGCCAACAGTTCAAATAGCGGGGGGCCCCTCCGCACAGATACGCAGTATTTT. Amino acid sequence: CANSSNSGGPLRTDTQYF.

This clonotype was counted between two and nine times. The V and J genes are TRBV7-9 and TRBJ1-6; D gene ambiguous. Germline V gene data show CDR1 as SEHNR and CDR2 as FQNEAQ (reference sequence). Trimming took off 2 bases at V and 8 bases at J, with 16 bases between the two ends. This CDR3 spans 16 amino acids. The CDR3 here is CASSLLKEGVDSPLHF. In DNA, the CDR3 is TGTGCCAGCAGCTTACTGAAGGAGGGAGTAGATTCACCCCTCCACTTT.